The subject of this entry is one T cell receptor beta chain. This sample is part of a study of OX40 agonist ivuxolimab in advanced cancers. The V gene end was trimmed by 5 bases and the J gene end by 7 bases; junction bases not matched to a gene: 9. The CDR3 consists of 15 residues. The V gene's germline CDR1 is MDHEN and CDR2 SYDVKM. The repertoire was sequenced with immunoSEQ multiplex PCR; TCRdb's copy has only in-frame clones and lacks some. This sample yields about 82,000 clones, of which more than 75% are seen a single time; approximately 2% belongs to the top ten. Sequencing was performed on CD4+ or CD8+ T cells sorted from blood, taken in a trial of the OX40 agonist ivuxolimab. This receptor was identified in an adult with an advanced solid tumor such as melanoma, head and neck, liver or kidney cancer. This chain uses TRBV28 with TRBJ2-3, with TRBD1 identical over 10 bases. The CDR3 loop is CASSLPGQGTNTQYF. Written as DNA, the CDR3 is TGTGCCAGCAGTCTACCGGGACAGGGGACTAATACGCAGTATTTT.